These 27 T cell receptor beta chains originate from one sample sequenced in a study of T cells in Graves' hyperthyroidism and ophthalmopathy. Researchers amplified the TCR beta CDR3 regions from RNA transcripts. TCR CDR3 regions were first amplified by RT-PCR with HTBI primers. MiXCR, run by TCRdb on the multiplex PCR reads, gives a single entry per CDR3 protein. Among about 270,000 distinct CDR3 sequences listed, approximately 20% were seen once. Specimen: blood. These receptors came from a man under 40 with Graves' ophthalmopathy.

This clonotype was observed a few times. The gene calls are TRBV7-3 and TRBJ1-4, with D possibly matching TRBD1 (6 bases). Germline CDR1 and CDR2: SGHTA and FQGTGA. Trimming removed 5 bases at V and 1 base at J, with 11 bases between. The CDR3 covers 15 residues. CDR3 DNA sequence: TGTGCCAGCAGCAAAAAGGGGGTAACTAATGAAAAACTGTTTTTT. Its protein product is CASSKKGVTNEKLFF.

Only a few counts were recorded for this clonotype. For the CDR3, the DNA is TGTGCCAGCAGCTTGTCCCTAGCGGCGATGGGGGCCCAGTACTTC. It yields the protein CASSLSLAAMGAQYF. V and J are TRBV5-5 and TRBJ2-5, with 7 bases that match TRBD2. The ends lost 1 base at V and 9 bases at J; junction bases unmatched: 12. The CDR3 runs to 15 residues. The germline V gene encodes CDR1 SGHKS and CDR2 YYEKEE (reference sequence).

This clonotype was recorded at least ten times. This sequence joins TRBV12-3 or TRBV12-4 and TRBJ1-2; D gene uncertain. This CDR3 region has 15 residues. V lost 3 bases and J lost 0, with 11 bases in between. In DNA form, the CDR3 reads TGTGCCAGCAGTTTCATGGAGAGCCCTAACTATGGCTACACCTTC. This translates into CASSFMESPNYGYTF.

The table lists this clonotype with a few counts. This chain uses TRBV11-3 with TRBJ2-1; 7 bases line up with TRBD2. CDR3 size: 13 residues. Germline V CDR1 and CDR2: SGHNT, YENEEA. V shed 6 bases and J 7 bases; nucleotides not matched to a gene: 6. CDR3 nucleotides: TGTGCCAGCAGGGGCGGGAGAGGTAATGAGCAGTTCTTC. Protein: CASRGGRGNEQFF.

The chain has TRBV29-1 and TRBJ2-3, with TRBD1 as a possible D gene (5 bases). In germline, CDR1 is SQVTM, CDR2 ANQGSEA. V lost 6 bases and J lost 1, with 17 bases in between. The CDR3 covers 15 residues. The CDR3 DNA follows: TGCAGCGTGGATCATGCCAGGGAAGGCACAGATACGCAGTATTTT. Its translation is CSVDHAREGTDTQYF.

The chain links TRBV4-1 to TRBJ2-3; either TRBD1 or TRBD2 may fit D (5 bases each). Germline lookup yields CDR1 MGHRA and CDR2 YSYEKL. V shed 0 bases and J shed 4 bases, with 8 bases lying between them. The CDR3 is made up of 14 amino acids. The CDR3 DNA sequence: TGCGCCAGCAGCCAAGATTCGGGGCCAGATACGCAGTATTTT. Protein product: CASSQDSGPDTQYF.

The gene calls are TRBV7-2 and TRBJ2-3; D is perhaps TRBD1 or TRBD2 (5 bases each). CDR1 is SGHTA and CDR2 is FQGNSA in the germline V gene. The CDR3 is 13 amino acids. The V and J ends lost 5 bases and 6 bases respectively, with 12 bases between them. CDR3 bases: TGTGCCAGCAGCCCCTTTTGGGGGGATACGCAGTATTTT. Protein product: CASSPFWGDTQYF.

CDR3 sequence reads: CSVEGGTDTQYF. CDR3 nucleotide sequence: TGCAGCGTTGAAGGGGGAACAGATACGCAGTATTTT. V usage is TRBV29-1 and J usage is TRBJ2-3, with D uncertain. CDR3 length: 12 residues. Germline CDR1 SQVTM, CDR2 ANQGSEA. Deletions cut 1 base from V and 3 bases from J, with 5 bases between.

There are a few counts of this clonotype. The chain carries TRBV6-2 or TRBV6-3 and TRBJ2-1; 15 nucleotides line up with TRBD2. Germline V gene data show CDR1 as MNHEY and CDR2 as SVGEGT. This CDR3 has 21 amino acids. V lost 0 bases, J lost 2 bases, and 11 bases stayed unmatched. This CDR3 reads CASSYSIAGTSGRYAYNEQFF. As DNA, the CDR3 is TGTGCCAGCAGTTACTCCATAGCCGGGACTAGCGGGAGGTATGCCTACAATGAGCAGTTCTTC.

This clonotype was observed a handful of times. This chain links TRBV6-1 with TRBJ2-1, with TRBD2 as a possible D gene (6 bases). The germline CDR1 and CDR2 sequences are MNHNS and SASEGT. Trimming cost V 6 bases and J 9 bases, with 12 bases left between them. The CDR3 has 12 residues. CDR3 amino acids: CASRNGRSEQFF. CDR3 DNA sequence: TGTGCCAGCAGGAATGGGAGGAGTGAGCAGTTCTTC.

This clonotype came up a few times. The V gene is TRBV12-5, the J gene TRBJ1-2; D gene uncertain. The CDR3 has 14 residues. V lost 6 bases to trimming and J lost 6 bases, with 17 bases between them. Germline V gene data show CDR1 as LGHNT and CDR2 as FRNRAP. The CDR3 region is CASGPSSGIDGYTF. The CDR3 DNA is TGTGCTAGTGGCCCCTCCTCGGGGATAGATGGCTACACCTTC.

CDR3 DNA sequence: TGTGCCAGCACCGAGGGGGCCGACACTGAAGCTTTCTTT. Its protein product is CASTEGADTEAFF. The chain couples TRBV25-1 to TRBJ1-1; 7 bases align to TRBD1. Trimming took 7 bases from V and 3 from J; bases not matched to a gene: 5. CDR1 is MGHDK, CDR2 SYGVNS, per germline. CDR3 size: 13 residues.

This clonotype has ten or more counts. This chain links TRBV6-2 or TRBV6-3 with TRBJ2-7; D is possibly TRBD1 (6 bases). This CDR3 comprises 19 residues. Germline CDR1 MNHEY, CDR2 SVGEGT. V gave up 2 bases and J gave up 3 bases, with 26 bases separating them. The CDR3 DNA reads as TGTGCCAGCAGTTACCCGGTGGGGTCAGGGGTCGCCCTAAACTACGAGCAGTACTTC. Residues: CASSYPVGSGVALNYEQYF.

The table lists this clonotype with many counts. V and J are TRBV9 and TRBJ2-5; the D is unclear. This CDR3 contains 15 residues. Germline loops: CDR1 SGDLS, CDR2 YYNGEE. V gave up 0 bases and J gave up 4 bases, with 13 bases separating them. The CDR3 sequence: CASSVEDGRRETQYF. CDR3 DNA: TGTGCCAGCAGCGTAGAGGATGGACGGAGAGAGACCCAGTACTTC.

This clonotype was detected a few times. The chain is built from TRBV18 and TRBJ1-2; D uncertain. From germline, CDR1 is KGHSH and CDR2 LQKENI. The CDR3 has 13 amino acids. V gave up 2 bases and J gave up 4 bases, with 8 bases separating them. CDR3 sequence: CASSPGDPYGYTF. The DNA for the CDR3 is TGTGCCAGCTCACCAGGAGACCCCTATGGCTACACCTTC. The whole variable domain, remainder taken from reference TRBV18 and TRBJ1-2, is NAGVMQNPRHLVRRRGQEARLRCSPMKGHSHVYWYRQLPEEGLKFMVYLQKENIIDESGMPKERFSAEFPKEGPSILRIQQVVRGDSAAYFCASSPGDPYGYTFGSGTRLTVV.

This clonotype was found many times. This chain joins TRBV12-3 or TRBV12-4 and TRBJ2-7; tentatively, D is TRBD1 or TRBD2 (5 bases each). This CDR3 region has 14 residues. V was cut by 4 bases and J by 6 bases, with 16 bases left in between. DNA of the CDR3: TGTGCCAGCAGTTCGGGACGGAACCCCCCCGAGCAGTACTTC. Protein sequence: CASSSGRNPPEQYF.

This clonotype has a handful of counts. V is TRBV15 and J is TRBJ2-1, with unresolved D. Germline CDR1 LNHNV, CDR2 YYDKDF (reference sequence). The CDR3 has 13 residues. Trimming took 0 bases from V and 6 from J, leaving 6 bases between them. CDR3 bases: TGTGCCACCAGCAGAGATTTCGCCAATGAGCAGTTCTTC. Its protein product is CATSRDFANEQFF.

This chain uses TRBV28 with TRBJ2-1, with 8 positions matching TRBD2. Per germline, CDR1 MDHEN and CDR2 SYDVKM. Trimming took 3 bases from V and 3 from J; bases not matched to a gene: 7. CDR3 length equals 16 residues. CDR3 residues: CASSFRREVGYNEQFF. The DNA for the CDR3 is TGTGCCAGCAGTTTCCGGCGGGAGGTGGGCTACAATGAGCAGTTCTTC. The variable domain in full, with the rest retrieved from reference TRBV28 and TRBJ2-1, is DVKVTQSSRYLVKRTGEKVFLECVQDMDHENMFWYRQDPGLGLRLIYFSYDVKMKEKGDIPEGYSVSREKKERFSLILESASTNQTSMYLCASSFRREVGYNEQFFGPGTRLTVL.

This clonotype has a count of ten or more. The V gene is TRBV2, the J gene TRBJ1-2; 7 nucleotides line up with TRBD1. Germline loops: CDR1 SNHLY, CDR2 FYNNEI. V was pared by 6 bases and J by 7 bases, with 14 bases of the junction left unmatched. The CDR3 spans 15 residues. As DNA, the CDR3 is TGTGCCAGCAGGGATCCGGACAGGCCGTCTGCTGGCTACACCTTC. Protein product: CASRDPDRPSAGYTF.

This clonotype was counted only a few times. The CDR3 reads CASSLAGGALRTGELFF. CDR3 bases: TGTGCCAGCAGCTTAGCGGGTGGGGCCCTGCGGACCGGGGAGCTGTTTTTT. The rearrangement joins TRBV7-3 to TRBJ2-2; either TRBD1 or TRBD2 may fit D (5 bases each). From germline, CDR1 is SGHTA and CDR2 FQGTGA. This CDR3 region has 17 residues. V lost 2 bases to trimming and J lost 5 bases, with 18 bases between them.

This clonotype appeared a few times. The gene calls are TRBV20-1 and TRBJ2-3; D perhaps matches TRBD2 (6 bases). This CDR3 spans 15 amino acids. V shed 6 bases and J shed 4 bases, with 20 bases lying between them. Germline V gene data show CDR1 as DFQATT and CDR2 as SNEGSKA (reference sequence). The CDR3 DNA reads TGCAGTGCACCGATTGGGAGCGGGTTTGCAGATACGCAGTATTTT. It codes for CSAPIGSGFADTQYF.

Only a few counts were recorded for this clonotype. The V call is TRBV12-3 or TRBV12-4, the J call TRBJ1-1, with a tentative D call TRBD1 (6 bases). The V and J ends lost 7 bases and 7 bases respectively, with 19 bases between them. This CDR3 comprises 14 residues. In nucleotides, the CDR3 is TGTGCCAGCACCCGAGGGACTCAGGGGCTTGAAGCTTTCTTT. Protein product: CASTRGTQGLEAFF.

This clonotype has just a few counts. The CDR3 spells CASSLGGPGQPQHF. CDR3 nucleotide sequence: TGTGCCAGCAGCTTAGGTGGGCCCGGTCAGCCCCAGCATTTT. The chain employs TRBV7-3 and TRBJ1-5; no reliable D call. V lost 2 bases, J lost 6 bases, and 11 bases lay in between. CDR1 is SGHTA, CDR2 FQGTGA, per germline. The CDR3 runs 14 residues.

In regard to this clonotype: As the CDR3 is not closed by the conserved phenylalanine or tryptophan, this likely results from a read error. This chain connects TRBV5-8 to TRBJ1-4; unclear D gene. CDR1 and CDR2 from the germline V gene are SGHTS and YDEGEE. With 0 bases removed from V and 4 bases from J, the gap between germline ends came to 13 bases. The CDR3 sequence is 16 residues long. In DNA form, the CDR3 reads TGTGCCAGCAGCTTGGGAGAGTTCGGTCGTAATGAAAAACTGTTTCTT. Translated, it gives CASSLGEFGRNEKLFL.

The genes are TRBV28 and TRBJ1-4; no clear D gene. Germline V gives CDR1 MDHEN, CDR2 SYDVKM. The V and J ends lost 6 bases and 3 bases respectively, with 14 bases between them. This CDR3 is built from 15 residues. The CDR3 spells CASSSRSGANEKLFF. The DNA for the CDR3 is TGTGCCAGCAGCTCAAGGAGCGGAGCTAATGAAAAACTGTTTTTT.

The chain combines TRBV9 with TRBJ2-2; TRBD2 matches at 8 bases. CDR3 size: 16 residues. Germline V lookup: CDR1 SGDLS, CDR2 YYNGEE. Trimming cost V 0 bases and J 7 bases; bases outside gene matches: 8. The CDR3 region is CASSVEAGGRHGELFF. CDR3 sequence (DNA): TGTGCCAGCAGCGTAGAGGCGGGAGGAAGGCACGGGGAGCTGTTTTTT. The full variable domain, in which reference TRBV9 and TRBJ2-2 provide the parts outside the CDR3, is DSGVTQTPKHLITATGQRVTLRCSPRSGDLSVYWYQQSLDQGLQFLIQYYNGEERAKGNILERFSAQQFPDLHSELNLSSLELGDSALYFCASSVEAGGRHGELFFGEGSRLTVL.

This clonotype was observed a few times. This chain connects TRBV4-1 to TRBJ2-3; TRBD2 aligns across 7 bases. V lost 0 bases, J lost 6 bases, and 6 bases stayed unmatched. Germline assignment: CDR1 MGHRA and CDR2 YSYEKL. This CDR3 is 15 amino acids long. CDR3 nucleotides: TGCGCCAGCAGCCAAGATGGGCGGGAGAGGGATACGCAGTATTTT. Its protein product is CASSQDGRERDTQYF.